The next 24 T cell receptor beta chains were all read from a single sample in a study of OX40 agonist ivuxolimab in advanced cancers. Data came from immunoSEQ multiplex PCR; TCRdb stores just in-frame clones and leaves some out. The sample includes 25,000 to 35,000 clones, over 60% seen only once; the top ten take 20% to 25%. The input for sequencing was CD4+ or CD8+ T cells sorted from blood, taken in a trial of the OX40 agonist ivuxolimab. These receptors were collected from an adult with an advanced solid tumor such as melanoma, head and neck, liver or kidney cancer.

The rearrangement joins TRBV19 to TRBJ1-2; TRBD1 matches at 9 bases. Trimming cost V 2 bases and J 4 bases; bases outside gene matches: 5. The germline gives CDR1 LNHDA, CDR2 SQIVND (reference sequence). The CDR3 spans 15 residues. The CDR3 loop reads CASSIRGQGIYGYTF. In nucleotides, the CDR3 is TGTGCCAGTAGTATAAGGGGACAGGGAATCTATGGCTACACCTTC.

The chain has TRBV2 and TRBJ2-7; D gene unclear. The ends were cut back, 3 bases at V and 3 bases at J, with 15 bases in the middle. CDR3 length equals 15 residues. Germline values: CDR1 SNHLY, CDR2 FYNNEI. CDR3 amino acids: CASSDLDAGNYEQYF. CDR3 sequence (DNA): TGTGCCAGCAGTGACCTGGACGCAGGCAACTACGAGCAGTACTTC.

This sequence joins TRBV18 and TRBJ2-2; 12 positions match TRBD1. The V segment lost 5 bases and the J segment 1 base; nucleotides outside the gene matches: 11. This CDR3 region has 19 residues. CDR1 KGHSH and CDR2 LQKENI come from the germline V gene. The CDR3 sequence: CASSSPGTGGARNTGELFF. CDR3 in DNA: TGTGCCAGCTCATCCCCCGGGACAGGGGGCGCTAGGAACACCGGGGAGCTGTTTTTT.

The chain employs TRBV6-5 and TRBJ2-3; 7 positions match TRBD2. The CDR3 extends over 15 amino acids. Germline values: CDR1 MNHEY, CDR2 SVGAGI. Unmatched junction bases numbered 5, after V lost 1 base and J lost 4 bases. The CDR3 DNA is TGTGCCAGCAGTTACTGGGCTAGCGGCCCAGATACGCAGTATTTT. Encoded protein: CASSYWASGPDTQYF.

Regarding this clone: Likely a read error: the CDR3 ends without its conserved phenylalanine or tryptophan. This chain joins TRBV18 and TRBJ2-7; unclear D gene. Germline CDR1 and CDR2: KGHSH and LQKENI. The CDR3 totals 13 residues. V gave up 2 bases and J gave up 0 bases, with 5 bases separating them. The chain's CDR3 is CASSPGGSYEQYL. In nucleotides, the CDR3 is TGTGCCAGCTCACCAGGCGGCTCCTACGAGCAGTACCTC.

The chain is built from TRBV19 and TRBJ2-7; 7 bases line up with TRBD1. Unmatched junction bases numbered 5, after V lost 0 bases and J lost 3 bases. The CDR3 covers 15 residues. Germline V gene sequence: CDR1 LNHDA, CDR2 SQIVND (reference sequence). The CDR3 protein is CASSIDRTGFYEQYF. The CDR3 DNA is TGTGCCAGTAGTATAGATCGGACAGGTTTCTACGAGCAGTACTTC.

This sequence joins TRBV6-4 and TRBJ2-7; D ambiguous. Germline V gives CDR1 MRHNA, CDR2 SNTAGT. The CDR3 runs 14 residues. The germline V and J ends were trimmed by 10 bases and 7 bases, with 23 bases remaining between them. CDR3 in amino acids: CATSPEDGSSEQYF. The DNA of the CDR3 is TGTGCCACATCACCCGAGGACGGCTCTAGTGAGCAGTACTTC.

This clone showed up just once. The rearrangement joins TRBV11-1 to TRBJ2-6; D is ambiguous. The CDR3 is made up of 16 amino acids. Germline V gene lookup returns CDR1 SGHAT and CDR2 FQDESV (reference sequence). The V end was cut by 3 bases, the J end by 0 bases, with 9 bases between. CDR3 DNA: TGTGCCAGCAGCTTGTCAGTTTCCTCTGGGGCCAACGTCCTGACTTTC. This codes for CASSLSVSSGANVLTF.

This clone was counted between two and nine times. The CDR3 loop reads CASSPRPVNTEAFF. The DNA of the CDR3 is TGTGCCAGCAGCCCACGACCGGTCAACACTGAAGCTTTCTTT. V is TRBV6-5 and J is TRBJ1-1; D call uncertain. The CDR3 extends over 14 amino acids. Germline-derived CDR1 and CDR2 are MNHEY and SVGAGI. The V gene lost 6 bases and the J gene lost 2 bases, with 13 bases spanning the gap.

The chain couples TRBV7-6 to TRBJ2-7; TRBD2 might be the D (5 bases). Trimming stripped 5 bases from V and 4 bases from J, with 18 bases between. The CDR3 is 15 amino acids. Germline CDR1 is SGHVS and CDR2 is FNYEAQ. The CDR3 DNA is TGTGCCAGCAGCCCGAAACTCGGCGGGTATTACGAGCAGTACTTC. Protein: CASSPKLGGYYEQYF.

The chain has TRBV19 and TRBJ1-5; a possible D gene is TRBD1 (5 bases). Germline V gives CDR1 LNHDA, CDR2 SQIVND (reference sequence). V was pared by 4 bases and J by 6 bases, with 10 bases between. The CDR3 totals 13 residues. This CDR3 reads CASSRGGVQPQHF. CDR3 nucleotide sequence: TGTGCCAGTAGTAGGGGGGGGGTTCAGCCCCAGCATTTT.

The chain links TRBV6-1 to TRBJ2-5; 7 positions agree with TRBD1. The V segment lost 10 bases and the J segment 2 bases; nucleotides outside the gene matches: 13. Germline CDR1 is MNHNS and CDR2 is SASEGT. The CDR3 loop spans 15 amino acids. CDR3 region: CATGRTGNPQETQYF. CDR3 nucleotide sequence: TGTGCCACAGGACGGACAGGCAATCCTCAAGAGACCCAGTACTTC.

The rearrangement uses TRBV30 and TRBJ1-2, with TRBD1 identical over 8 bases. The germline V gene has CDR1 GTSNPN and CDR2 SVGIG (reference sequence). Trimming cost V 1 base and J 8 bases; bases outside gene matches: 3. CDR3 length equals 12 residues. CDR3 nucleotides: TGTGCCTGGAGTGCCAGGGGGCAAGGCTACACCTTC. As protein: CAWSARGQGYTF.

The CDR3 loop is CASSLGTTPRDTQYF. The CDR3 DNA follows: TGTGCCAGCAGTTTGGGGACCACCCCACGAGATACGCAGTATTTT. The chain joins TRBV28 to TRBJ2-3; D may correspond to TRBD1 or TRBD2 (5 bases each). Germline CDR1 is MDHEN and CDR2 is SYDVKM. Between the trimmed V and J ends, which lost 3 bases and 5 bases, there was a span of 15 bases. The CDR3 sequence is 15 residues long.

Only one count was recorded for this clone. The rearrangement joins TRBV2 to TRBJ1-5, with a possible D match to TRBD1 (6 bases). The V and J ends lost 4 bases and 7 bases respectively, with 14 bases between them. The CDR3 is 14 amino acids. The germline CDR1 and CDR2 sequences are SNHLY and FYNNEI. CDR3 DNA: TGTGCCAGCAGTGGAGTCAGGGACAACCAGCCCCAGCATTTT. Translating gives CASSGVRDNQPQHF.

V is TRBV11-2 and J is TRBJ2-4; 8 nucleotides match TRBD1. The J segment lost 12 bases and the V segment lost 3 bases, leaving 13 bases of the junction unmatched. Germline V lookup: CDR1 SGHAT, CDR2 FQNNGV. The CDR3 has 15 residues. The CDR3 spells CASSFSSGGGTDQYF. The CDR3 bases are TGTGCCAGCAGCTTTAGTTCAGGGGGCGGTACTGATCAGTACTTC.

This clone was picked up one time. CDR3 loop: CASSRDMSSYEQYF. Here the CDR3 DNA reads TGTGCCAGCAGCCGCGACATGAGCTCCTACGAGCAGTACTTC. The J gene is TRBJ2-7, the V gene TRBV6-5; D remains ambiguous. Germline-derived CDR1 and CDR2 are MNHEY and SVGAGI. V shed 6 bases and J shed 0 bases, with 12 bases lying between them. This CDR3 has 14 amino acids.

The chain couples TRBV5-4 to TRBJ1-3; D remains ambiguous. Trimming pared 1 base from V and 0 bases from J, leaving 5 bases between. Germline-derived CDR1 and CDR2 are SGHNT and YYREEE (reference sequence). The CDR3 is made up of 14 amino acids. CDR3 sequence (DNA): TGTGCCAGCAGCTTGACTGGCTCTGGAAACACCATATATTTT. Translated: CASSLTGSGNTIYF.

The chain joins TRBV6-1 to TRBJ1-6, with D uncertain. Per the germline V gene, CDR1 is MNHNS and CDR2 is SASEGT. The V end was cut by 2 bases, the J end by 10 bases, with 18 bases between. The CDR3 totals 16 residues. CDR3 DNA sequence: TGTGCCAGCAGTGAAAGGATAGATGGGCAGGTATCACCCCTCCACTTT. Its translation is CASSERIDGQVSPLHF.

The genes are TRBV7-9 and TRBJ1-2; no definite D call. Germline lookup yields CDR1 SEHNR and CDR2 FQNEAQ (reference sequence). This CDR3 comprises 14 residues. V gave up 0 bases and J gave up 1 base, with 6 bases separating them. This chain's CDR3 is CASSLAVGNYGYTF. DNA of the CDR3: TGTGCCAGCAGCTTAGCGGTGGGTAACTATGGCTACACCTTC.

Comment on this clone: A junction end diverges from the germline sequence, so it may reflect a read error. The V gene is TRBV7-2, the J gene TRBJ2-7; D is perhaps TRBD2 (7 bases). Germline CDR1 is SGHTA and CDR2 is FQGNSA. The CDR3 spans 16 residues. The CDR3 bases are TGTGTCAGCAGCTTAGGGTTGTGGGGGGGCCCTTACGAGCAGTACTTC. Encoded protein: CVSSLGLWGGPYEQYF.

The chain employs TRBV19 and TRBJ2-2; 9 nucleotides line up with TRBD1. The CDR3 consists of 14 residues. The V segment lost 9 bases and the J segment 1 base; nucleotides outside the gene matches: 3. The germline V gene encodes CDR1 LNHDA and CDR2 SQIVND (reference sequence). CDR3: CASDRGGNTGELFF. CDR3 in DNA: TGTGCCAGCGACAGGGGGGGGAACACCGGGGAGCTGTTTTTT.

The genes are TRBV19 and TRBJ1-5; 8 bases are a match to TRBD1. Germline-derived CDR1 and CDR2 are LNHDA and SQIVND (reference sequence). V lost 0 bases to trimming and J lost 2 bases; unmatched junction nucleotides: 6. The CDR3 runs to 17 residues. The CDR3 protein is CASSIDLGQGGNQPQHF. The CDR3 nucleotides are TGTGCCAGTAGTATAGATCTTGGACAGGGAGGCAATCAGCCCCAGCATTTT.

This clone has a handful of counts. V gene TRBV5-5 combines with J gene TRBJ1-1; D remains ambiguous. V lost 0 bases and J 1 base, leaving 7 bases between the germline ends. This CDR3 is built from 14 residues. Germline CDR1 and CDR2: SGHKS and YYEKEE (reference sequence). Here the CDR3 reads CASSLAARNTEAFF. Here the CDR3 DNA reads TGTGCCAGCAGCTTGGCGGCGAGGAACACTGAAGCTTTCTTT.